A single sample gave rise to the 24 T cell receptor beta chains below, sequenced in a study of cytomegalovirus exposure and HLA in healthy donors. Primers: 60 Vbeta forward and 13 Jbeta reverse. Assay: immunoSEQ multiplex PCR; the TCRdb copy retains only in-frame clones and omits some. Seen here are 120,000 or so clones, 55% to 75% observed once, and the top ten hold 1.5% to 2%. What was sequenced was PBMCs. Every receptor here comes from a man aged 30 to 45 in good health and CMV-seropositive.

The CDR3 protein is CAWSNRYRRGTQYF. The CDR3 DNA reads TGTGCCTGGAGTAACAGGTATCGGCGTGGTACGCAGTATTTT. This chain joins TRBV30 and TRBJ2-3; tentative D call: TRBD1 (5 bases). V lost 2 bases and J lost 8, with 17 bases in between. This CDR3 is 14 amino acids long. In germline, CDR1 is GTSNPN, CDR2 SVGIG (reference sequence).

The J gene is TRBJ2-2, the V gene TRBV7-9, with D possibly matching TRBD1 (5 bases). The CDR3 totals 16 residues. The V end lost 5 bases, the J end lost 3 bases, and 16 bases lay between the germline ends. Germline-derived CDR1 and CDR2 are SEHNR and FQNEAQ (reference sequence). CDR3 residues: CASSAGSWSYTGELFF. CDR3 in DNA: TGTGCCAGCAGCGCAGGGTCATGGTCATACACCGGGGAGCTGTTTTTT.

There are a few counts of this clone. The gene calls are TRBV30 and TRBJ1-4; 8 nucleotides align to TRBD1. Germline V gene sequence: CDR1 GTSNPN, CDR2 SVGIG (reference sequence). The CDR3 has 13 amino acids. The ends lost 3 bases at V and 8 bases at J; junction bases unmatched: 5. The CDR3 nucleotides read TGTGCCTGGAGAGGACAGGGTATCGAAAAACTGTTTTTT. Translating gives CAWRGQGIEKLFF.

This clone appeared a few times. The chain links TRBV5-1 to TRBJ2-3; D is possibly TRBD2 (6 bases). CDR1 SGHRS and CDR2 YFSETQ come from the germline V gene. Trimming cost V 0 bases and J 3 bases, with 14 bases left between them. CDR3 size: 16 residues. The CDR3 region is CASSLAVIADTDTQYF. CDR3 in DNA: TGCGCCAGCAGCTTGGCTGTGATAGCGGATACAGATACGCAGTATTTT. The variable domain in full, with the rest retrieved from reference TRBV5-1 and TRBJ2-3, is KAGVTQTPRYLIKTRGQQVTLSCSPISGHRSVSWYQQTPGQGLQFLFEYFSETQRNKGNFPGRFSGRQFSNSRSEMNVSTLELGDSALYLCASSLAVIADTDTQYFGPGTRLTVL.

This clone was seen a handful of times. This chain connects TRBV15 to TRBJ1-5, with D perhaps TRBD1 (5 bases). V lost 0 bases and J 2 bases, leaving 8 bases between the germline ends. There are 15 residues in the CDR3. Germline assignment: CDR1 LNHNV and CDR2 YYDKDF (reference sequence). The CDR3 coding sequence is TGTGCCACCAGCAGAGAGGGGGGGGGCAATCAGCCCCAGCATTTT. As protein: CATSREGGGNQPQHF.

The V call is TRBV4-1, the J call TRBJ1-3; D might be TRBD1 (6 bases). From germline, CDR1 is MGHRA and CDR2 YSYEKL. The CDR3 covers 16 residues. The ends were cut back, 0 bases at V and 2 bases at J, with 11 bases in the middle. This CDR3 reads CASSQDQGQAGNTIYF. The DNA for the CDR3 is TGCGCCAGCAGCCAAGATCAGGGGCAAGCTGGAAACACCATATATTTT.

CDR3 amino acids: CASRTSGSTGELFF. In DNA, the CDR3 is TGTGCCAGCAGGACTAGCGGGAGCACCGGGGAGCTGTTTTTT. The J gene is TRBJ2-2, the V gene TRBV6-4; TRBD2 agrees at 12 bases. V trimming: 6 bases; J trimming: 4 bases; junction bases outside the gene matches: 0. CDR3 length: 14 amino acids. Germline assignment: CDR1 MRHNA and CDR2 SNTAGT.

The CDR3 region is CASSSGDLTDTQYF. CDR3 in DNA: TGCGCCAGCAGCTCAGGGGACCTCACAGATACGCAGTATTTT. The V and J genes are TRBV5-1 and TRBJ2-3; possible D gene TRBD1, 6 bases. V dropped 3 bases and J dropped 2 bases, with 10 bases sitting between them. Germline V gene lookup returns CDR1 SGHRS and CDR2 YFSETQ. There are 14 residues in the CDR3.

The rearrangement joins TRBV2 to TRBJ2-1; 7 bases are shared with TRBD2. After removal of 3 bases from V and 2 bases from J, the junction contained 10 bases not matched to a gene. CDR3 length: 17 residues. Germline V gives CDR1 SNHLY, CDR2 FYNNEI. CDR3 DNA sequence: TGTGCCAGCAGTGATACGCCCCCAGCGGGAACCTACAATGAGCAGTTCTTC. Residues: CASSDTPPAGTYNEQFF.

The rearrangement joins TRBV2 to TRBJ2-7; 8 bases are a match to TRBD2. Germline values: CDR1 SNHLY, CDR2 FYNNEI. The CDR3 has 14 amino acids. The V segment lost 9 bases and the J segment 1 base; nucleotides outside the gene matches: 8. CDR3 region: CASNQAGVSYEQYF. In nucleotides, the CDR3 is TGTGCCAGTAACCAAGCGGGAGTATCCTACGAGCAGTACTTC.

The chain couples TRBV18 to TRBJ2-2; 7 bases are shared with TRBD2. Germline V lookup: CDR1 KGHSH, CDR2 LQKENI. The length of the CDR3 is 16 residues. V dropped 3 bases and J dropped 0; count of bases not matched to a gene: 4. The CDR3 DNA is TGTGCCAGCTCACCGCCGGGACTAACGAACACCGGGGAGCTGTTTTTT. Translation gives CASSPPGLTNTGELFF.

V gene TRBV11-2 combines with J gene TRBJ2-3; 7 bases align to TRBD2. V dropped 3 bases and J dropped 5; count of bases not matched to a gene: 8. Germline V lookup: CDR1 SGHAT, CDR2 FQNNGV. The CDR3 spans 15 residues. As DNA, the CDR3 is TGTGCCAGCAGCTTTAACGGACTAGAAGGAGATACGCAGTATTTT. Residues: CASSFNGLEGDTQYF.

This clone was seen more than once but under ten times. The chain has TRBV9 and TRBJ1-1, with a possible D match to TRBD1 (6 bases). CDR1 SGDLS and CDR2 YYNGEE come from the germline V gene. The CDR3 sequence is 12 residues long. Trimming removed 0 bases from V and 8 bases from J, with 8 bases in between. Written as DNA, the CDR3 is TGTGCCAGCAGCGTAGGGACAGCAGAAGCTTTCTTT. Its protein product is CASSVGTAEAFF.

This clone was seen only once. The rearrangement uses TRBV7-9 and TRBJ1-2, with D tentatively TRBD1 (6 bases). This CDR3 comprises 17 residues. V lost 5 bases and J 2 bases, leaving 21 bases between the germline ends. From germline, CDR1 is SEHNR and CDR2 FQNEAQ (reference sequence). CDR3 in DNA: TGTGCCAGCAGCGAATCCCCCTTCCGGGACAAGAACTATGGCTACACCTTC. Residues: CASSESPFRDKNYGYTF.

Concerning this clone: One end of the junction does not line up with germline, which may come from a read error. The sample has other DNA sequences that encode this CDR3 too. The chain joins TRBV4-1 to TRBJ1-1; 10 bases align to TRBD1. The CDR3 spans 16 residues. Germline CDR1 MGHRA, CDR2 YSYEKL. The CDR3 reads CASSRSPGQGFLEAFF. As DNA, the CDR3 is TGCGCCAGCAGCCGATCCCCGGGACAGGGGTTTCTAGAAGCCTTCTTT.

The V gene is TRBV19, the J gene TRBJ1-2, with D perhaps TRBD1 (6 bases). This CDR3 spans 14 amino acids. Between the trimmed V and J ends, which lost 3 bases and 1 base, there was a span of 9 bases. CDR1 and CDR2 (germline): LNHDA, SQIVND (reference sequence). The CDR3 nucleotides read TGTGCCAGTAGTATGCAGGGGATTAACTATGGCTACACCTTC. Protein product: CASSMQGINYGYTF.

The gene calls are TRBV27 and TRBJ2-2, with 8 positions matching TRBD1. Germline-derived CDR1 and CDR2 are MNHEY and SMNVEV (reference sequence). The CDR3 length is 16 residues. Unmatched junction bases numbered 5, after V lost 4 bases and J lost 1 base. CDR3 nucleotide sequence: TGTGCCAGCAGTTCATCGGACAGGGTGAACACCGGGGAGCTGTTTTTT. Amino acid sequence: CASSSSDRVNTGELFF.

V and J are TRBV19 and TRBJ1-2; D is unresolved. Germline lookup yields CDR1 LNHDA and CDR2 SQIVND (reference sequence). This CDR3 is built from 14 residues. Trimming pared 7 bases from V and 6 bases from J, leaving 18 bases between. CDR3 protein: CASTLDQTVDGYTF. The CDR3 coding sequence is TGTGCCAGTACCCTAGACCAGACGGTGGATGGCTACACCTTC.

On this clone itself: A much larger clone is a single base away; this may be a read error. The J gene is TRBJ2-2, the V gene TRBV5-1; D is possibly TRBD2 (6 bases). Trimming cost V 0 bases and J 1 base, with 7 bases left between them. The CDR3 sequence is 15 residues long. Germline loops: CDR1 SGHRS, CDR2 YFSETQ. CDR3 in DNA: TGCGCCAGCAGCTTGGGGGGGGAGAACACCGGGGAGCTGTTTTTT. It codes for CASSLGGENTGELFF.

This clone has just a few counts. The chain combines TRBV12-5 with TRBJ1-1; D not resolved. V lost 1 base and J 1 base, leaving 10 bases between the germline ends. The CDR3 consists of 15 residues. Germline V gives CDR1 LGHNT, CDR2 FRNRAP. The CDR3 loop is CASGLGPVANTEAFF. The CDR3 DNA sequence: TGTGCTAGTGGTTTGGGTCCGGTAGCGAACACTGAAGCTTTCTTT.

V usage is TRBV5-1 and J usage is TRBJ2-5; a possible D gene is TRBD1 (5 bases). The CDR3 runs to 14 residues. V shed 5 bases and J shed 5 bases, with 16 bases lying between them. Germline assignment: CDR1 SGHRS and CDR2 YFSETQ. The CDR3 protein is CASSSLQGRETQYF. The CDR3 DNA reads TGCGCCAGCAGTTCACTCCAGGGTCGGGAGACCCAGTACTTC.

The chain links TRBV7-9 to TRBJ1-2; D remains unclear. Germline CDR1 is SEHNR and CDR2 is FQNEAQ (reference sequence). The germline V and J ends were trimmed by 8 bases and 0 bases, with 19 bases remaining between them. The CDR3 has 16 amino acids. CDR3 sequence: CASGSSRKETNYGYTF. In DNA, the CDR3 is TGTGCCAGCGGATCGAGCAGGAAAGAAACTAACTATGGCTACACCTTC. Drawing the rest from reference TRBV7-9 and TRBJ1-2, the complete variable domain is DTGVSQNPRHKITKRGQNVTFRCDPISEHNRLYWYRQTLGQGPEFLTYFQNEAQLEKSRLLSDRFSAERPKGSFSTLEIQRTEQGDSAMYLCASGSSRKETNYGYTFGSGTRLTVV.

CDR3 residues: CACGTQGNQPQHF. Written as DNA, the CDR3 is TGTGCCTGCGGGACGCAAGGCAATCAGCCCCAGCATTTT. The chain links TRBV10-3 to TRBJ1-5; D may be TRBD1 (5 bases). Germline CDR1 and CDR2: ENHRY and SYGVKD. The germline V and J ends were trimmed by 11 bases and 2 bases, with 13 bases remaining between them. This CDR3 contains 13 residues.

This rearrangement joins TRBV9 to TRBJ2-7; D call uncertain. The CDR3 consists of 15 residues. Trimming cost V 0 bases and J 3 bases, with 13 bases left between them. The germline V gene has CDR1 SGDLS and CDR2 YYNGEE. As DNA, the CDR3 is TGTGCCAGCAGCGTAGGAGGTACGGTCGTCTACGAGCAGTACTTC. Its translation is CASSVGGTVVYEQYF.